This T cell receptor beta chain was observed in a study of cytomegalovirus exposure and HLA in healthy donors. The overall study: The approximately 120 validation repertoires were produced on the same platform as the roughly 690 repertoires of the first cohort. This was reported in a later analysis. Study-wide findings and caveats: Cytomegalovirus status was reportedly diagnosed by the classifier with high specificity and sensitivity. For most TCR sequences rarity was the rule, although some public TCRs occurred in many donors.

The protocol was immunoSEQ multiplex PCR, while the TCRdb copy is restricted to in-frame clones and leaves out a portion. This table holds under 100,000 clones, 90% to 95% found once. The donors belonged to the 120-subject validation cohort, separate from the 666-subject first cohort. The CDR3 sequence is 17 residues long. V lost 0 bases to trimming and J lost 5 bases, with 18 bases between them. Germline V gene lookup returns CDR1 SGDLS and CDR2 YYNGEE. In regard to this clone: Its antigen is not identified.

V gene TRBV9 combines with J gene TRBJ2-1; D uncertain. The receptor's source is a woman between 18 and 29 years old in good health and CMV-seronegative. The source material was PBMCs. The CDR3 nucleotides read TGTGCCAGCAGCGTAGAAGTGGCCGTAATGTCGCACAATGAGCAGTTCTTC. Protein product: CASSVEVAVMSHNEQFF. Based on the CDR3 plus reference TRBV9 and TRBJ2-1, the full variable domain is DSGVTQTPKHLITATGQRVTLRCSPRSGDLSVYWYQQSLDQGLQFLIQYYNGEERAKGNILERFSAQQFPDLHSELNLSSLELGDSALYFCASSVEVAVMSHNEQFFGPGTRLTVL.